This note documents a single T cell receptor beta chain sequence. The data derive from a study of blood T cell repertoires in COVID-19. At the level of the study: T cells, B-cell-depleted T cells, or PBMCs provided the cDNA or gDNA that served as material.

Trimming stripped 6 bases from V and 1 base from J, with 18 bases between. CDR1 is SNHLY, CDR2 FYNNEI, per germline. This CDR3 is built from 16 residues. Libraries were prepared by immunoSEQ multiplex PCR; TCRdb keeps only in-frame clonotypes and omits some of them. The repertoire holds over 150,000 clones, with around 80% as singletons. The sequenced sample was peripheral blood. This sequence originates from a woman between 35 and 50 years old with COVID-19, enrolled during active disease. This chain joins TRBV2 and TRBJ1-1, with D possibly being TRBD1 (6 bases). CDR3 in DNA: TGTGCCAGCAGGGTCCAGGGGCTTATGGGGAACACTGAAGCTTTCTTT. This encodes CASRVQGLMGNTEAFF.